This TCR beta chain was sequenced for a study of vaccination and CD4 T cells after COVID-19. Study overall: Six males and four females, two of them Hispanic, were enrolled as convalescents.

This clonotype was seen more than once but under ten times. Its antigen remains unidentified. The Oncomine TCR Beta short-read assay was applied to DNA of cultured CD4+ T cells. TCRdb reprocessed the PCR reads with MiXCR, giving one entry per CDR3 protein. Among thousands of distinct CDR3 sequences listed, roughly 49% were seen once. Treatment indicated: approximately nine-day PBMC culture with coronavirus spike peptide pools or control peptides (ViraFEST assay). CD4+ T lymphocytes from the unexposed donor were collected before the COVID-19 pandemic (2011-2018). The CDR3 totals 15 residues. Per the germline V gene, CDR1 is ENHRY and CDR2 is SYGVKD. V lost 3 bases to trimming and J lost 0 bases, with 8 bases between them.

The sequenced sample consisted of CD4+ T cells from blood, cultured in vitro. The receptor's source is a human donor in good health. This rearrangement joins TRBV10-3 to TRBJ2-2; no clear D gene. As DNA, the CDR3 is TGTGCCATCAGTGATCGGATAACGAACACCGGGGAGCTGTTTTTT. Protein sequence: CAISDRITNTGELFF.